The source of this TCR beta chain is a study of blood T cells in healthy people across ages. In regard to this clonotype: Its target is unknown.

The CDR3 contains 16 residues. The J segment lost 1 base and the V segment lost 5 bases, leaving 7 bases of the junction unmatched. CDR1 is SGHTA, CDR2 FQGTGA, per germline. Next came a second PCR, run for about 6 to 11 cycles, which used a sample-barcoded 5' primer along with a J-beta primer mix. MiXCR, run by TCRdb on the 5' RACE reads, gives a single entry per CDR3 protein. The repertoire includes under 750,000 distinct CDR3 sequences, roughly 48% of them detected once, and approximately 25% sits in the top ten. Study conclusions and caveats: More naive CD4+ cells and higher diversity marked long-lived donors relative to aged donors.

The TCR was taken from a man at least 80 years old in good health. The V call is TRBV7-3, the J call TRBJ2-3, with 9 bases fitting TRBD2. The sequencing input was blood. The CDR3 nucleotides are TGTGCCAGCAGCGTCCGGGCTAGCGGGGGCACAGATACGCAGTATTTT. This sequence encodes CASSVRASGGTDTQYF. Using reference TRBV7-3 and TRBJ2-3 for the parts outside the CDR3, the full variable domain is GAGVSQTPSNKVTEKGKYVELRCDPISGHTALYWYRQSLGQGPEFLIYFQGTGAADDSGLPNDRFFAVRPEGSVSTLKIQRTERGDSAVYLCASSVRASGGTDTQYFGPGTRLTVL.